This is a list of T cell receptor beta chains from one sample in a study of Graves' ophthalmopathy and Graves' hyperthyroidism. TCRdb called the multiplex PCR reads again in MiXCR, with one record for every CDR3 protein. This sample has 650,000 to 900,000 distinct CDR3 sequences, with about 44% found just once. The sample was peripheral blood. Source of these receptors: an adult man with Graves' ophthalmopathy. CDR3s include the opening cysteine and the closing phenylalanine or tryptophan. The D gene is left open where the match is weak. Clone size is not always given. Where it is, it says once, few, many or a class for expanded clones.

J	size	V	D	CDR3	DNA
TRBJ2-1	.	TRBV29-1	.	CSVDPTRDISSYNEQFF	TGCAGCGTCGACCCAACTCGGGACATAAGCTCCTACAATGAGCAGTTCTTC
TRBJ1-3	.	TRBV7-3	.	CASSPGPTAFYGYTIYF	TGTGCCAGCAGCCCAGGACCGACAGCCTTCTATGGCTACACCATATATTTT
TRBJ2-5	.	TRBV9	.	CASSQGPLETQYF	TGTGCCAGCAGCCAGGGTCCTTTAGAGACCCAGTACTTC
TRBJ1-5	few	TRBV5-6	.	CASSFTGALSNQPQHF	TGTGCCAGCAGCTTCACGGGGGCCCTTAGCAATCAGCCCCAGCATTTT
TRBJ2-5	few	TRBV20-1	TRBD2	CSARKASGFQETQYF	TGCAGTGCTAGAAAGGCTAGCGGGTTCCAAGAGACCCAGTACTTC
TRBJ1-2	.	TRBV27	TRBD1	CASSLSGDRGWSGYTF	TGTGCCAGCAGTTTATCTGGGGACAGGGGATGGAGTGGCTACACCTTC
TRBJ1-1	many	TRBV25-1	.	CASSGRDKDTEAFF	TGTGCCAGCAGTGGCAGGGATAAGGACACTGAAGCTTTCTTT
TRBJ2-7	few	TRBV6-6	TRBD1	CASSYYRGTDEQYF	TGTGCCAGCAGTTACTACAGGGGGACAGACGAGCAGTACTTC
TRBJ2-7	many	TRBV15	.	CATSRVWGAEQYF	TGTGCCACCAGCAGAGTTTGGGGGGCGGAGCAGTACTTC
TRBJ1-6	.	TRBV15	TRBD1	CATSRVGTENSPLHF	TGTGCCACCAGCAGGGTCGGGACAGAGAATTCACCCCTCCACTTT
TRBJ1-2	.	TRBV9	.	CASSVGGTPLYGYTF	TGTGCCAGCAGCGTAGGGGGCACCCCTCTATACGGCTACACCTTC
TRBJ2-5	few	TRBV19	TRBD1	CASRPPGGYQETQYF	TGTGCCAGTAGGCCCCCAGGGGGTTACCAAGAGACCCAGTACTTC
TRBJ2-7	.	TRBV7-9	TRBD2	CASSRDSGSAGPYEQYF	TGTGCCAGCAGCCGCGATAGCGGGAGTGCGGGGCCCTACGAGCAGTACTTC
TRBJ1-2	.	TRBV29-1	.	CSVVLGTEDGYTF	TGCAGCGTTGTGTTGGGCACGGAAGATGGCTACACCTTC
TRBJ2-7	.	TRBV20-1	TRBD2	CSAPRREMGEQYF	TGCAGTGCCCCCCGGCGGGAGATGGGGGAGCAGTACTTC
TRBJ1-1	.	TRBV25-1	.	CASSWGGATEAFF	TGTGCCAGCAGTTGGGGGGGCGCAACTGAAGCTTTCTTT
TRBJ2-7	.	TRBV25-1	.	CASSRRDSRHF	TGTGCCAGCAGCCGGCGGGACTCCCGACACTTC
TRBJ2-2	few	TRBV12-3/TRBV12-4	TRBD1	CASSFRTGSDTGELFF	TGTGCCAGCAGTTTTAGGACAGGGAGCGACACCGGGGAGCTGTTTTTT
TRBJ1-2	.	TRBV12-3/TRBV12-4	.	CASSSSGDYGYTF	TGTGCCAGCAGTTCATCAGGAGACTATGGCTACACCTTC
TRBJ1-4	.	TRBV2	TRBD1	CASSVEEGTVFF	TGTGCCAGCAGCGTTGAGGAGGGGACAGTGTTTTTT
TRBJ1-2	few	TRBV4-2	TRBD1	CASSRGQGASNYGYTF	TGTGCCAGCAGCCGGGGACAGGGGGCGTCAAACTATGGCTACACCTTC
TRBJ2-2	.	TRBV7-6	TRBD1	CASSLVGSRGRMAGELFF	TGTGCCAGCAGCTTAGTAGGAAGCAGGGGGCGCATGGCCGGGGAGCTGTTTTTT
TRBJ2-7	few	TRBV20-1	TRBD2	CSARSYSGRSYEQYF	TGCAGTGCTAGATCATATAGCGGGAGATCCTACGAGCAGTACTTC
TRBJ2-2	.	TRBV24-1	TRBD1	CATSGLGTGHTGELFF	TGTGCCACCAGTGGGCTAGGGACAGGGCACACCGGGGAGCTGTTTTTT
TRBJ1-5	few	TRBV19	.	CASSMSINQPQHF	TGTGCCAGTAGTATGTCTATTAATCAGCCCCAGCATTTT
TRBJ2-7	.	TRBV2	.	CASSESQYEQYF	TGTGCCAGCAGTGAAAGCCAATACGAGCAGTACTTC
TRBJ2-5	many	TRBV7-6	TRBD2	CASSPGGSRETQYF	TGTGCCAGCAGCCCGGGAGGGTCGAGGGAGACCCAGTACTTC
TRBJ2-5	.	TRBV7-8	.	CASSLAAQHQETQYF	TGTGCCAGCAGCTTGGCCGCCCAGCATCAAGAGACCCAGTACTTC
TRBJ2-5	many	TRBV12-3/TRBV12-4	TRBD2	CASSFVSGTARQTQYF	TGTGCCAGCAGTTTTGTAAGCGGGACGGCACGTCAGACCCAGTACTTC
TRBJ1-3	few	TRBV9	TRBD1	CASSSLTGSSPGNTIYF	TGTGCCAGCAGCTCCCTGACAGGGAGTAGTCCTGGAAACACCATATATTTT
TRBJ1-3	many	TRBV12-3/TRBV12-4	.	CASSLVSSGNTIYF	TGTGCCAGCAGTTTAGTGAGCTCTGGAAACACCATATATTTT
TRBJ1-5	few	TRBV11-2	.	CAGSLRGDGYQHF	TGTGCCGGCAGCCTCCGGGGGGACGGGTATCAGCATTTT
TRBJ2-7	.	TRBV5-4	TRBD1	CASSQKRGTGVDEQYF	TGTGCCAGCAGCCAGAAAAGAGGGACAGGGGTCGACGAGCAGTACTTC